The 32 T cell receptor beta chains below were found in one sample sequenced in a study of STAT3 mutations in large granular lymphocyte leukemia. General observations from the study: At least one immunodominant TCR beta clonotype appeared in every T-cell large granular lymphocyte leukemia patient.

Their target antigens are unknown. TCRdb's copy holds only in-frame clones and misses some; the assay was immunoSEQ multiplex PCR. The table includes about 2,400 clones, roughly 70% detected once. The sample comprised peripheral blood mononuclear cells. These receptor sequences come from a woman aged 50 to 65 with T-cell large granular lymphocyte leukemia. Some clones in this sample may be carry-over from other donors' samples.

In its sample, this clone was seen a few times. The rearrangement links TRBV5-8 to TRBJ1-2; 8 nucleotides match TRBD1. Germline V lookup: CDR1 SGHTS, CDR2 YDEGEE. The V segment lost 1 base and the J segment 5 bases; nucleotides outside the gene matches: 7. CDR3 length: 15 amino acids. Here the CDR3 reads CASSLRDRRIYGYTF. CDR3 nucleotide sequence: TGTGCCAGCAGCTTGAGGGACAGGAGAATATATGGCTACACCTTC.

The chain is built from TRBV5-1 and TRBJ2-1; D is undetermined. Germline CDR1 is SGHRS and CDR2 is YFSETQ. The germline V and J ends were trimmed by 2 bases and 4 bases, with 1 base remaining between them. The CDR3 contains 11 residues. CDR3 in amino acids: CASSLYNEQFF. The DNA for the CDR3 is TGCGCCAGCAGCTTATACAATGAGCAGTTCTTC.

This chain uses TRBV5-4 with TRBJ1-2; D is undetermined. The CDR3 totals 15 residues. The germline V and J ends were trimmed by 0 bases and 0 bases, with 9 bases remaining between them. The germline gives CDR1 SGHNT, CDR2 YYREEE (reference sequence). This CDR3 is CASSLGGGTNYGYTF. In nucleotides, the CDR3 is TGTGCCAGCAGCTTGGGCGGCGGCACTAACTATGGCTACACCTTC.

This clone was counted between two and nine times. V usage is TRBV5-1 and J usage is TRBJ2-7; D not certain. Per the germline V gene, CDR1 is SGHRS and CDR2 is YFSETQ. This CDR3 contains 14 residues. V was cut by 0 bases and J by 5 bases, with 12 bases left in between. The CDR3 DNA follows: TGCGCCAGCAGCTTGGCTTGGACCGCCCACGAGCAGTACTTC. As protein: CASSLAWTAHEQYF.

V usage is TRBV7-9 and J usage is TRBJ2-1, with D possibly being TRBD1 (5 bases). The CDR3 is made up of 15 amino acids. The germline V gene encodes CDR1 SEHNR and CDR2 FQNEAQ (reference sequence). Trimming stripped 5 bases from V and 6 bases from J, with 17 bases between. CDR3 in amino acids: CASSRIWGRGNEQFF. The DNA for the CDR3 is TGTGCCAGCAGCCGGATATGGGGCCGCGGCAATGAGCAGTTCTTC.

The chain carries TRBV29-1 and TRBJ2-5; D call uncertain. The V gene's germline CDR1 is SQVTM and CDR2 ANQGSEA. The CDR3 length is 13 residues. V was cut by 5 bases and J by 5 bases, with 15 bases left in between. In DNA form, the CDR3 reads TGCAGCGTTAACCCACCTATCAAGGAGACCCAGTACTTC. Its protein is CSVNPPIKETQYF. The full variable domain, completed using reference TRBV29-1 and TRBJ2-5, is SAVISQKPSRDICQRGTSLTIQCQVDSQVTMMFWYRQQPGQSLTLIATANQGSEATYESGFVIDKFPISRPNLTFSTLTVSNMSPEDSSIYLCSVNPPIKETQYFGPGTRLLVL.

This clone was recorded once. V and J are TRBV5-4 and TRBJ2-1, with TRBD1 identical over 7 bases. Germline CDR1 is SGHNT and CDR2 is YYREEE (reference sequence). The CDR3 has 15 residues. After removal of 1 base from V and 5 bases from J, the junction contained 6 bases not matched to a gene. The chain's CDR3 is CASSLPDTGDNEQFF. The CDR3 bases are TGTGCCAGCAGCTTGCCGGATACAGGGGACAATGAGCAGTTCTTC.

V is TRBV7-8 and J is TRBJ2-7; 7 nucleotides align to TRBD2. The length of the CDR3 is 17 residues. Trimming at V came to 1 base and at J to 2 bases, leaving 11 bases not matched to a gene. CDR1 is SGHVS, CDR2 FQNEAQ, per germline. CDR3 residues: CASSLGGSLAATYEQYF. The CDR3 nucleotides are TGTGCCAGCAGCTTAGGAGGTTCGCTAGCGGCTACCTACGAGCAGTACTTC.

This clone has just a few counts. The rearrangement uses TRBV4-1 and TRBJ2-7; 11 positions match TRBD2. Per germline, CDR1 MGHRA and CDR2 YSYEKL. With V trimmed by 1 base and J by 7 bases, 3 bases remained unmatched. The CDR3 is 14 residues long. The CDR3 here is CASSQGLAGGEQYF. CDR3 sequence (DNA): TGCGCCAGCAGCCAAGGGCTAGCGGGAGGTGAGCAGTACTTC.

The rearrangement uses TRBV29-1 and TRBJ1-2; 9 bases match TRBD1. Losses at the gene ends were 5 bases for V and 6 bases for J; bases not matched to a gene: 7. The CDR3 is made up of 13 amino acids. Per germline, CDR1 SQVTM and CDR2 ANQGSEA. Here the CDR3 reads CSVYTGGGDGYTF. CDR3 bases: TGCAGCGTTTATACAGGGGGCGGAGATGGCTACACCTTC.

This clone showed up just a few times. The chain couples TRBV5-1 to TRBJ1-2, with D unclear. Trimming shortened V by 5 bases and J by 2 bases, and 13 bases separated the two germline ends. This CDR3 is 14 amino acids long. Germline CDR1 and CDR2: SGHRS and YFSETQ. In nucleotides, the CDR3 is TGCGCCAGCAGAGAGACATCCCTAAACTATGGCTACACCTTC. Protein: CASRETSLNYGYTF. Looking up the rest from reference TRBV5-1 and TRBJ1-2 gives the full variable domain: KAGVTQTPRYLIKTRGQQVTLSCSPISGHRSVSWYQQTPGQGLQFLFEYFSETQRNKGNFPGRFSGRQFSNSRSEMNVSTLELGDSALYLCASRETSLNYGYTFGSGTRLTVV.

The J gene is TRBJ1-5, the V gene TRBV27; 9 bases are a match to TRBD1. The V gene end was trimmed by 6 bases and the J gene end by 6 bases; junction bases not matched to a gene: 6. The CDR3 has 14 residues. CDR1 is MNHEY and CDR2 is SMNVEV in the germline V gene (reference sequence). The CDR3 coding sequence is TGTGCCAGCAGGGACAGGGGATCCAGTCAGCCCCAGCATTTT. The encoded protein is CASRDRGSSQPQHF.

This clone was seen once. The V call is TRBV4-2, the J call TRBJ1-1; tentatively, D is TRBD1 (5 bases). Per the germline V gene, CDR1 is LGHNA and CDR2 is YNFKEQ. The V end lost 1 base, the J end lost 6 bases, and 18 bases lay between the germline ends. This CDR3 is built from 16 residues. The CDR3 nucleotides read TGTGCCAGCAGCCAAGTGCTACAGGATCTCTTCTCTGAAGCTTTCTTT. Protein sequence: CASSQVLQDLFSEAFF.

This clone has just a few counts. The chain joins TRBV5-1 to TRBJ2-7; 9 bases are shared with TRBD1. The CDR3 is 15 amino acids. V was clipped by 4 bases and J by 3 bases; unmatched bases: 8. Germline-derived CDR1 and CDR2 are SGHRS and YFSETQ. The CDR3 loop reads CASSVPGTGSYEQYF. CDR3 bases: TGCGCCAGCAGCGTTCCCGGGACAGGGAGCTACGAGCAGTACTTC.

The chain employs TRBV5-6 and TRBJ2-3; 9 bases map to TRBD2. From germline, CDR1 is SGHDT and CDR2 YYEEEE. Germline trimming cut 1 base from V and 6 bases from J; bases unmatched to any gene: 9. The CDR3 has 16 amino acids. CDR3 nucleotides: TGTGCCAGCAGCTTGAGAGCGGGAGGCTTTTCCGATACGCAGTATTTT. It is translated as CASSLRAGGFSDTQYF.

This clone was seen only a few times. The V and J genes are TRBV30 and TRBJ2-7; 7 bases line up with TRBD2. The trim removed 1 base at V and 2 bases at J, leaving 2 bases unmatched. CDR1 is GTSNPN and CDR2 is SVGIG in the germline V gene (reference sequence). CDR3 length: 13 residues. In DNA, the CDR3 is TGTGCCTGGAGTGCGGGAGGTCCCTACGAGCAGTACTTC. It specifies CAWSAGGPYEQYF.

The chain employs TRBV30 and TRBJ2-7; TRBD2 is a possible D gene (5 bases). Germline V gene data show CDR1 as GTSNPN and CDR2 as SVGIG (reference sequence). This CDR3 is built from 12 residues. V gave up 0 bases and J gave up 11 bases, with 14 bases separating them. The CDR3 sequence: CAWSVRGEIEYF. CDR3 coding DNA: TGTGCCTGGAGTGTACGGGGAGAGATCGAGTACTTC.

CDR3 in DNA: TGTGCCAGCAGCTTACCCGTAGAAACTGAAGCTTTCTTT. Translation: CASSLPVETEAFF. This rearrangement joins TRBV13 to TRBJ1-1, with D unclear. From germline, CDR1 is PRHDT and CDR2 FYEKMQ (reference sequence). V was cut by 2 bases and J by 5 bases, with 9 bases left in between. The CDR3 runs to 13 residues.

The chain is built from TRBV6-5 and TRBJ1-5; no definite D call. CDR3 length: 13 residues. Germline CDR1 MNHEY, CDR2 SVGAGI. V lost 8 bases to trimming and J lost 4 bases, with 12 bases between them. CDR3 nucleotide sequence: TGTGCCAGCTCCGACGGCCTAAATCAGCCCCAGCATTTT. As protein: CASSDGLNQPQHF.

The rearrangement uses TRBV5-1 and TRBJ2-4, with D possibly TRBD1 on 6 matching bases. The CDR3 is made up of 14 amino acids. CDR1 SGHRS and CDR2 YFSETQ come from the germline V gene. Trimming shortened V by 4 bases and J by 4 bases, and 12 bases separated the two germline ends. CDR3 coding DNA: TGCGCCAGCAGCCCCGGGACACCAAAAAACATTCAGTACTTC. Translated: CASSPGTPKNIQYF.

CDR3 coding DNA: TGTGCCAGCAGAATAGCGGGAAGCTCCTACAATGAGCAGTTCTTC. Its protein is CASRIAGSSYNEQFF. The gene calls are TRBV7-9 and TRBJ2-1, with TRBD2 identical over 8 bases. After removal of 6 bases from V and 0 bases from J, the junction contained 4 bases not matched to a gene. Germline-derived CDR1 and CDR2 are SEHNR and FQNEAQ (reference sequence). This CDR3 region has 15 residues.

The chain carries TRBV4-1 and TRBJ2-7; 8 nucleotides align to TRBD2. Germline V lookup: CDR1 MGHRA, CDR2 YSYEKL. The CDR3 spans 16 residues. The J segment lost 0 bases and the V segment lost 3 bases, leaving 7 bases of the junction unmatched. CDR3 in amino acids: CASSQASGLTSYEQYF. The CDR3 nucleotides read TGCGCCAGCAGCCAGGCTAGCGGGTTGACCTCCTACGAGCAGTACTTC.

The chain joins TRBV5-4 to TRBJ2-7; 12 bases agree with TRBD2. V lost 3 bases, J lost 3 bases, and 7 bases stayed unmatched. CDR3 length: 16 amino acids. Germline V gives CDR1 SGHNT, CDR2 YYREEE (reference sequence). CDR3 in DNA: TGTGCCAGCAGCTGGGGACTAGCGGGCCAAAGCTACGAGCAGTACTTC. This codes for CASSWGLAGQSYEQYF.

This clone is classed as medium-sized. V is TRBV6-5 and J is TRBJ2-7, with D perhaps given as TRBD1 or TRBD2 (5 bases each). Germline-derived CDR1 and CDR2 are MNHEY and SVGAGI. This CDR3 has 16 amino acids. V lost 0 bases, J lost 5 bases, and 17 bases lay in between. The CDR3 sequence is CASSYSGLNGAHEQYF. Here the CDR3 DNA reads TGTGCCAGCAGTTACTCCGGTCTCAACGGGGCCCACGAGCAGTACTTC.

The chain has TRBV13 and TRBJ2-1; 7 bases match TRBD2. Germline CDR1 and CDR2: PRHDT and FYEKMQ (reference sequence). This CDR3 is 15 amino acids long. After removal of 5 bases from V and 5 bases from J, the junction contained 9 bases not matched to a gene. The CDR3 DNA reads TGTGCCAGCAGCCCATGGAGCGGGGTACACAATGAGCAGTTCTTC. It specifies CASSPWSGVHNEQFF.

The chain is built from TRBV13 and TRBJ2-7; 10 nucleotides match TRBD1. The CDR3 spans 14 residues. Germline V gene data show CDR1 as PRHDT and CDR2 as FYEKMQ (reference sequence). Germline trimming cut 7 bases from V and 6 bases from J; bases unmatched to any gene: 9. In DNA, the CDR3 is TGTGCCAGCAACGCCGACAGGGGGCATCGCGAGCAGTACTTC. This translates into CASNADRGHREQYF. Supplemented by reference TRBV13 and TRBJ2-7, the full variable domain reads AAGVIQSPRHLIKEKRETATLKCYPIPRHDTVYWYQQGPGQDPQFLISFYEKMQSDKGSIPDRFSAQQFSDYHSELNMSSLELGDSALYFCASNADRGHREQYFGPGTRLTVT.

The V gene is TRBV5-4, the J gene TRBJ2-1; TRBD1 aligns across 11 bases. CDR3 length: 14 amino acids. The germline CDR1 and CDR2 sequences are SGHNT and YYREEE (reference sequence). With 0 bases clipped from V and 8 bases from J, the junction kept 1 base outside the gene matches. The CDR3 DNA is TGTGCCAGCAGCTTGGGGACAGGGGGCGATGAGCAGTTCTTC. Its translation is CASSLGTGGDEQFF.

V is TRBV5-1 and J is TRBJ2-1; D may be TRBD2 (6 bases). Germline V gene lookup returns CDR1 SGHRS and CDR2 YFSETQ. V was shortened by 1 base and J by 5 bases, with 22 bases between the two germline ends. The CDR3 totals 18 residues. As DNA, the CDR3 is TGCGCCAGCAGCTTGATGGTTCCTGGAGGAGGCGGGAACAATGAGCAGTTCTTC. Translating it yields CASSLMVPGGGGNNEQFF.

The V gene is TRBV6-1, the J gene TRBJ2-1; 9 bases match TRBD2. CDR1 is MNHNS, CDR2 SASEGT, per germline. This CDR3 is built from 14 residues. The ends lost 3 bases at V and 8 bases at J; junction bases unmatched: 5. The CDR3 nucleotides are TGTGCCAGCAGTGACGCGGGGGGGCGCCATGAGCAGTTCTTC. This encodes CASSDAGGRHEQFF.

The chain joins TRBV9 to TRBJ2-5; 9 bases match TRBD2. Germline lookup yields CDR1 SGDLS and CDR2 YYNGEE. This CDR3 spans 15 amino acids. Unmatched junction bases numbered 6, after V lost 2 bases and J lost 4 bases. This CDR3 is CASSVDSGRGETQYF. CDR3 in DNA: TGTGCCAGCAGCGTTGATAGCGGGAGAGGAGAGACCCAGTACTTC.

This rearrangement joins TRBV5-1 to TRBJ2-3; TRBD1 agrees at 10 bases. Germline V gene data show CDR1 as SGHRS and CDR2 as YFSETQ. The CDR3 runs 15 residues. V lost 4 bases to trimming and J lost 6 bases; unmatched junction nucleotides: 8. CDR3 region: CASSPGDRGLDTQYF. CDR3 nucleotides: TGCGCCAGCAGCCCCGGGGACAGGGGTCTTGATACGCAGTATTTT.

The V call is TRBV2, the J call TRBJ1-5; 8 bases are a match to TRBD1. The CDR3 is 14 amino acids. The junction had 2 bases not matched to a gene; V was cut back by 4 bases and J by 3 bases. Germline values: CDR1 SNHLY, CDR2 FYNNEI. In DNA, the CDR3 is TGTGCCAGCAGTGGGGACAGGTTCAATCAGCCCCAGCATTTT. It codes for CASSGDRFNQPQHF. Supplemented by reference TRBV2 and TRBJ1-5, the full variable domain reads EPEVTQTPSHQVTQMGQEVILRCVPISNHLYFYWYRQILGQKVEFLVSFYNNEISEKSEIFDDQFSVERPDGSNFTLKIRSTKLEDSAMYFCASSGDRFNQPQHFGDGTRLSIL.